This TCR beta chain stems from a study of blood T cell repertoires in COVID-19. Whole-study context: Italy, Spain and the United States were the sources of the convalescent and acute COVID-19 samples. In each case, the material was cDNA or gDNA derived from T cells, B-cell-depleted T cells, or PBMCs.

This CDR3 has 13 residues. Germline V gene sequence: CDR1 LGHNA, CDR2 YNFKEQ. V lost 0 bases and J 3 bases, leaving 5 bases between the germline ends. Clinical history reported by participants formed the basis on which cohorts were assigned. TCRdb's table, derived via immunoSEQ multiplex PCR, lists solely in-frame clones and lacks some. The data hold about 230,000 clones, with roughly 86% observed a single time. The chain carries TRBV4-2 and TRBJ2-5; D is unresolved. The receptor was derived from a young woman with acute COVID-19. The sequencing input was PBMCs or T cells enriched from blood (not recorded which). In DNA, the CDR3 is TGTGCCAGCAGCCAAGAATATAAAGAGACCCAGTACTTC. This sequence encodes CASSQEYKETQYF.